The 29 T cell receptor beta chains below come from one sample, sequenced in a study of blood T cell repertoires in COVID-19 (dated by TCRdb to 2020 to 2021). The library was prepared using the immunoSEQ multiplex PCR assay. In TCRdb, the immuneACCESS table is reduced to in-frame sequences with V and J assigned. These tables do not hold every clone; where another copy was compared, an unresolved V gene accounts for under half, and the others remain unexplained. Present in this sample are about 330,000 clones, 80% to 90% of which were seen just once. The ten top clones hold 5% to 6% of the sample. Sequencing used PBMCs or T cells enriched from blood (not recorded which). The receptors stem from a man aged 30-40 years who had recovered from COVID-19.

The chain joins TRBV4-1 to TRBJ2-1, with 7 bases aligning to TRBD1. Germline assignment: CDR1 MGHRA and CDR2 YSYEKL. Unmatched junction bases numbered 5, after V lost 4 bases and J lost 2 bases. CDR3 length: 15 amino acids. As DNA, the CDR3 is TGCGCCAGCAGCCTATGGGACAGCGCCTACAATGAGCAGTTCTTC. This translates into CASSLWDSAYNEQFF.

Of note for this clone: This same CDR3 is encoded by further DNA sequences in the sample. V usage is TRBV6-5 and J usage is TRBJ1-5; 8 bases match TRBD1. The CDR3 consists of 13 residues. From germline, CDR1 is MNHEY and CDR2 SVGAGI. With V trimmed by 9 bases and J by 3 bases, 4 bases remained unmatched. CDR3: CASRTGLNQPQHF. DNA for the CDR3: TGTGCCAGTCGGACAGGGCTCAATCAGCCCCAGCATTTT.

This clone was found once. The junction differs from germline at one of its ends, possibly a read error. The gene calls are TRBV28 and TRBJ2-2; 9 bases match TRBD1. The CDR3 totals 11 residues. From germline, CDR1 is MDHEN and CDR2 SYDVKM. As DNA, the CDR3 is TGCGGGACAGGGAGCACCGGGGAGCTGTTTTTT. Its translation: CGTGSTGELFF.

CDR3 bases: TGTGCCAGCAGCCAAGAGGGGGACAGGGGTTATTCACCCCTCCACTTT. It specifies CASSQEGDRGYSPLHF. The chain combines TRBV3-1 (or the pseudogene TRBV3-2) with TRBJ1-6; 10 bases agree with TRBD1. Per the germline V gene, CDR1 is LGHDT and CDR2 is YNNKEL (reference sequence). Trimming cost V 0 bases and J 8 bases; bases outside gene matches: 4. This CDR3 spans 16 amino acids.

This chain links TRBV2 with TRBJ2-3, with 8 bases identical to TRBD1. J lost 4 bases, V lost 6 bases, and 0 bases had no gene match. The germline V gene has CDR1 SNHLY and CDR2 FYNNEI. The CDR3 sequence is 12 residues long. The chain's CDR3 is CASRDRADTQYF. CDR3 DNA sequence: TGTGCCAGCAGGGACAGGGCAGATACGCAGTATTTT.

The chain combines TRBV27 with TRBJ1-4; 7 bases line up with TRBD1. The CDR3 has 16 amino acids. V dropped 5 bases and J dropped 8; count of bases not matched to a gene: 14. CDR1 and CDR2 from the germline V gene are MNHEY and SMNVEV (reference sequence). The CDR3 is CASSHEPTGVEEKLFF. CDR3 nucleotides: TGTGCCAGCAGTCACGAACCAACAGGGGTGGAAGAAAAACTGTTTTTT.

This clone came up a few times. This CDR3 is CASSLGSDYEQYF. In nucleotides, the CDR3 is TGCGCCAGCAGCTTGGGCAGCGACTACGAGCAGTACTTC. J is TRBJ2-7 and V is TRBV5-1; D ambiguous. The germline V gene has CDR1 SGHRS and CDR2 YFSETQ. V was shortened by 0 bases and J by 3 bases, with 7 bases between the two germline ends. This CDR3 comprises 13 residues. Full variable domain (remainder filled in from reference TRBV5-1 and TRBJ2-7): KAGVTQTPRYLIKTRGQQVTLSCSPISGHRSVSWYQQTPGQGLQFLFEYFSETQRNKGNFPGRFSGRQFSNSRSEMNVSTLELGDSALYLCASSLGSDYEQYFGPGTRLTVT.

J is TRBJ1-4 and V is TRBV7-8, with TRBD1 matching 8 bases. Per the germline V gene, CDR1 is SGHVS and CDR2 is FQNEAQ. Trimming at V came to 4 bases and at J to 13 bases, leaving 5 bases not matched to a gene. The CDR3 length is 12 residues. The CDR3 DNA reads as TGTGCCAGCAGCTCACAGGGGGACGGACTGTTTTTT. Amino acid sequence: CASSSQGDGLFF.

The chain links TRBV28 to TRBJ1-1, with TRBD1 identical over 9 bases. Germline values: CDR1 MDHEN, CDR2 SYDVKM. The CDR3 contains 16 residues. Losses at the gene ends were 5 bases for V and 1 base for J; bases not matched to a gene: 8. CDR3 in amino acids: CASSLPTGGSNTEAFF. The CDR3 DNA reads TGTGCCAGCAGTCTCCCGACAGGGGGATCGAACACTGAAGCTTTCTTT.

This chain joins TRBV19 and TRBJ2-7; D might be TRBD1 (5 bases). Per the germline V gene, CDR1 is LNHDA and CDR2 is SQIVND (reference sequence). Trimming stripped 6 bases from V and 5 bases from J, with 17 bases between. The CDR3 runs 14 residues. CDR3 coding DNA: TGTGCCAGTAGGCCGACAGCAACCGCTCACGAGCAGTACTTC. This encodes CASRPTATAHEQYF.

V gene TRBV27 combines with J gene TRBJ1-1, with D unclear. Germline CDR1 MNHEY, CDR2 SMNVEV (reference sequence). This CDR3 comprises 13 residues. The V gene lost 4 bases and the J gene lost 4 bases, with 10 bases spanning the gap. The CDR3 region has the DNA TGTGCCAGCAGTTCCAGCAGAGGCACTGAAGCTTTCTTT. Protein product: CASSSSRGTEAFF.

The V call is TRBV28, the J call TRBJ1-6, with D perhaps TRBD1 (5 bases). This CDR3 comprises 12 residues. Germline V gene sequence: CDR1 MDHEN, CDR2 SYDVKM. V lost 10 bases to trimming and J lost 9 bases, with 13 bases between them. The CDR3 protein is CATKKQGSPLHF. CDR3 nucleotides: TGTGCCACTAAGAAGCAGGGTTCACCCCTCCACTTT.

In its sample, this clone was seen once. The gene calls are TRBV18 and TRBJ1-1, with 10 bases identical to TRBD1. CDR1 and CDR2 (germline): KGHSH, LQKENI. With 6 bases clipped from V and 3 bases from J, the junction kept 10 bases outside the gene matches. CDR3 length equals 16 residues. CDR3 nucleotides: TGTGCCAGCTCGCCAAGATCCGGGACAGGGGACACTGAAGCTTTCTTT. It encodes CASSPRSGTGDTEAFF.

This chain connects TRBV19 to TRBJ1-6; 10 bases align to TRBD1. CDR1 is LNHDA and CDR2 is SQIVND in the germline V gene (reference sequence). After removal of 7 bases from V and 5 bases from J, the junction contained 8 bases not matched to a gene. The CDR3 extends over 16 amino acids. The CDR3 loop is CASTRRTGGNNSPLHF. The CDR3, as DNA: TGTGCCAGTACAAGACGGACAGGGGGGAATAATTCACCCCTCCACTTT.

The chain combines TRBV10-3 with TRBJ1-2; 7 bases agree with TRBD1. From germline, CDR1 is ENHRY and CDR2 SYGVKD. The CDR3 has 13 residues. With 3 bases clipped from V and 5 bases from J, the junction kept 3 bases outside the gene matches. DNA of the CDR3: TGTGCCATCAGTGAAGGGACAGTTTATGGCTACACCTTC. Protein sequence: CAISEGTVYGYTF.

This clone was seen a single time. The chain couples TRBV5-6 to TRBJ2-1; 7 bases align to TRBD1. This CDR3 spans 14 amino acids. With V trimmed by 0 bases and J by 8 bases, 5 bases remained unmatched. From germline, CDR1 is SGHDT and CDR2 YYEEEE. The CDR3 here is CASSLGQGRYEQFF. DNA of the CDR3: TGTGCCAGCAGCTTGGGACAGGGACGGTATGAGCAGTTCTTC.

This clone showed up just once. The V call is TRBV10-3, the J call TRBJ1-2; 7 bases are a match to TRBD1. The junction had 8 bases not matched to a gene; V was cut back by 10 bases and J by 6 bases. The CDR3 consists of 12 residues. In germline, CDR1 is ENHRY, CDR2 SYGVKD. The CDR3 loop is CARNSGTDGYTF. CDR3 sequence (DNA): TGTGCCAGAAATTCCGGGACAGATGGCTACACCTTC.

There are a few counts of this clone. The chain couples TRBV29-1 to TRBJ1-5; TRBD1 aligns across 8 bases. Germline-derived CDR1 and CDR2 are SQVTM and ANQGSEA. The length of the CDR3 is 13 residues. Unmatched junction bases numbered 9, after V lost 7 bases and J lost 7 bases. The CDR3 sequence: CSARQGLGQPQHF. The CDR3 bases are TGCAGCGCCCGACAGGGGCTGGGACAGCCCCAGCATTTT.

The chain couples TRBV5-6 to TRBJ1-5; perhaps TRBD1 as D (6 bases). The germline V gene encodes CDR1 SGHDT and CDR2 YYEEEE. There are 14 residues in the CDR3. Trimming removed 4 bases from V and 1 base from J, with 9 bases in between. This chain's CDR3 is CASSTGQSNQPQHF. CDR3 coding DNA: TGTGCCAGCAGCACGGGACAAAGCAATCAGCCCCAGCATTTT. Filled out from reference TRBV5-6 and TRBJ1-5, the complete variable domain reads DAGVTQSPTHLIKTRGQQVTLRCSPKSGHDTVSWYQQALGQGPQFIFQYYEEEERQRGNFPDRFSGHQFPNYSSELNVNALLLGDSALYLCASSTGQSNQPQHFGDGTRLSIL.

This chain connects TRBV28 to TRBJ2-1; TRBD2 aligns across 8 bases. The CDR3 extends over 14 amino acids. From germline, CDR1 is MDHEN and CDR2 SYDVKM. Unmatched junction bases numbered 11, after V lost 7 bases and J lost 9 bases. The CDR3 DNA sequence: TGTGCCAGCACTCGCGCGGGGGGAGGTGGTGAGCAGTTCTTC. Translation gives CASTRAGGGGEQFF.

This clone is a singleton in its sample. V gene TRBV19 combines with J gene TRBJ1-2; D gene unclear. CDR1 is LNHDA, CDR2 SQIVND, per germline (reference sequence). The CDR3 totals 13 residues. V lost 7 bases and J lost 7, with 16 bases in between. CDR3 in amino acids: CASNNRGTGGYTF. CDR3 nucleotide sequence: TGTGCCAGTAATAACCGGGGAACGGGTGGCTACACCTTC.

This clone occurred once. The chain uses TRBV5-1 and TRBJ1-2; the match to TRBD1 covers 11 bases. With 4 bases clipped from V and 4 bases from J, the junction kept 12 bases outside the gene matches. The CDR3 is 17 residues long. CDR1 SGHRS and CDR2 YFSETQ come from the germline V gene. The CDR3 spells CASSRTGTGGGVYGYTF. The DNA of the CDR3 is TGCGCCAGCAGCCGGACAGGGACAGGGGGTGGTGTCTATGGCTACACCTTC.

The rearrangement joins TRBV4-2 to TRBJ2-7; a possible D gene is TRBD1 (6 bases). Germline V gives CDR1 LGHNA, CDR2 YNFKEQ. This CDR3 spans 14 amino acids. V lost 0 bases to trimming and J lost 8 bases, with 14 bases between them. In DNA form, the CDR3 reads TGTGCCAGCAGCCAAGATCAAGGACAGACAAAGCAGTACTTC. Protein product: CASSQDQGQTKQYF.

CDR3 DNA sequence: TGTGCCAGCAACCCCGCGGGGACTAGCGGGGTCCTTTCCTACGAGCAGTACTTC. It translates to CASNPAGTSGVLSYEQYF. J is TRBJ2-7 and V is TRBV2, with 13 bases lining up with TRBD2. V lost 7 bases, J lost 1 base, and 13 bases stayed unmatched. Germline CDR1 and CDR2: SNHLY and FYNNEI. This CDR3 comprises 18 residues.

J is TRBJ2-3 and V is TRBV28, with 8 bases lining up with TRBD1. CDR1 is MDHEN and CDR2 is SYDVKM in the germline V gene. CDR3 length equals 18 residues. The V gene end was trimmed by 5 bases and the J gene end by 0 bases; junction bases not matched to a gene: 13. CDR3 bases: TGTGCCAGCAGTCTCTCCGGGACAGGAGTGAAGAGCACAGATACGCAGTATTTT. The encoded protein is CASSLSGTGVKSTDTQYF.

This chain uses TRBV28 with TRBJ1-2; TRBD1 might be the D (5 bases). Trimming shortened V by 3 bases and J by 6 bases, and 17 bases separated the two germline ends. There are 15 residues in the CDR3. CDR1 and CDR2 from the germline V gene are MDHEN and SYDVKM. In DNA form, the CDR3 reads TGTGCCAGCAGTTTGAATTGGTCGGCAGGGAATGGCTACACCTTC. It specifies CASSLNWSAGNGYTF.

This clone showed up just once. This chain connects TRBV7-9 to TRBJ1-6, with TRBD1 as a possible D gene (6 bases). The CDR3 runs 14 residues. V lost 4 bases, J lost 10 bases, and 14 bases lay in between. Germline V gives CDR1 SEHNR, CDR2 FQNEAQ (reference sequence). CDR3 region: CASSSLTGKSPLHF. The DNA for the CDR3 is TGTGCCAGCAGCTCCCTCACAGGGAAATCACCCCTCCACTTT. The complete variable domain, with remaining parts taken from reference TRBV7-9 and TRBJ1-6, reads DTGVSQNPRHKITKRGQNVTFRCDPISEHNRLYWYRQTLGQGPEFLTYFQNEAQLEKSRLLSDRFSAERPKGSFSTLEIQRTEQGDSAMYLCASSSLTGKSPLHFGNGTRLTVT.

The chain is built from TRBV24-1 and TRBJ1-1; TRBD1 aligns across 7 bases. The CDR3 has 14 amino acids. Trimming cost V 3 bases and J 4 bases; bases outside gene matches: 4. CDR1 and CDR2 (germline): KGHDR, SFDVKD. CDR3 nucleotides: TGTGCCACCAGTGATCGGGACAGAAGCACTGAAGCTTTCTTT. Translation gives CATSDRDRSTEAFF.

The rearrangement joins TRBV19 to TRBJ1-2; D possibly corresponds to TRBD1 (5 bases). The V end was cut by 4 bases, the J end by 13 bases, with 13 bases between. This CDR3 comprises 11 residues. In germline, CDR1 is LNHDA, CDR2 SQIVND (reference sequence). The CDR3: CASSTGRGGTF. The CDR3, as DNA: TGTGCCAGTAGTACCGGGAGGGGAGGCACCTTC.